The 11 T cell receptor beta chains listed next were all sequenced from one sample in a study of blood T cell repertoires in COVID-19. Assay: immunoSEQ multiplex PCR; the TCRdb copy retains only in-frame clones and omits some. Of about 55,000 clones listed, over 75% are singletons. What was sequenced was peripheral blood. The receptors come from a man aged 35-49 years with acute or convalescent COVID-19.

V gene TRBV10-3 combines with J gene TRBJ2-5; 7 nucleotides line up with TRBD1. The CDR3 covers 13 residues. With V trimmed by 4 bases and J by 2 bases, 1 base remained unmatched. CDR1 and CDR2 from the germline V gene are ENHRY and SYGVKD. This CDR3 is CAISGRGQETQYF. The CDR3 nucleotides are TGTGCCATCAGTGGCAGGGGGCAAGAGACCCAGTACTTC.

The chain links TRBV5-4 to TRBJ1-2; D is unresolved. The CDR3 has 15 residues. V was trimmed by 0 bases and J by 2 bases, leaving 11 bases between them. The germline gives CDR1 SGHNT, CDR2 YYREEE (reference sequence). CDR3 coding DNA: TGTGCCAGCAGCTTGGTAGCCGGACTGAACTATGGCTACACCTTC. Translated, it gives CASSLVAGLNYGYTF.

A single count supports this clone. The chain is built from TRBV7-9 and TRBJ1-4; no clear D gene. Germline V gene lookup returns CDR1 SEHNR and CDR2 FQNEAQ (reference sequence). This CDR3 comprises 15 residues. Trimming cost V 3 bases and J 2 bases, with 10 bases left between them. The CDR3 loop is CASSFGGNTNEKLFF. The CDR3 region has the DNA TGTGCCAGCAGCTTCGGAGGGAACACTAATGAAAAACTGTTTTTT.

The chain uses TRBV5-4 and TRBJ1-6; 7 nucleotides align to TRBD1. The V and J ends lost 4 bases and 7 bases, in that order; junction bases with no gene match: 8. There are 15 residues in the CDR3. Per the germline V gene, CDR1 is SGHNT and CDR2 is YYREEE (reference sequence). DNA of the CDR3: TGTGCCAGCAGCCGGATCACAGGGGTCAATTCACCCCTCCACTTT. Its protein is CASSRITGVNSPLHF. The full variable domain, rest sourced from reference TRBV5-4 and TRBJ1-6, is ETGVTQSPTHLIKTRGQQVTLRCSSQSGHNTVSWYQQALGQGPQFIFQYYREEENGRGNFPPRFSGLQFPNYSSELNVNALELDDSALYLCASSRITGVNSPLHFGNGTRLTVT.

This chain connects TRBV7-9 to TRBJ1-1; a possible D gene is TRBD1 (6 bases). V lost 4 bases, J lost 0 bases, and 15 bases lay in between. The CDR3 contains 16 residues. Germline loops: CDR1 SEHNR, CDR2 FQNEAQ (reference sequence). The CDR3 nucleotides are TGTGCCAGCAGCTCTCGGGGGGGCATGGTGAACACTGAAGCTTTCTTT. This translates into CASSSRGGMVNTEAFF.

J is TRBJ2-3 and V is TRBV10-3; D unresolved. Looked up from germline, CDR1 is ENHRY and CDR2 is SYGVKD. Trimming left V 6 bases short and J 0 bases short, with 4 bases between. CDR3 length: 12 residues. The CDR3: CAIRGSTDTQYF. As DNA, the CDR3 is TGTGCCATCAGGGGCAGCACAGATACGCAGTATTTT.

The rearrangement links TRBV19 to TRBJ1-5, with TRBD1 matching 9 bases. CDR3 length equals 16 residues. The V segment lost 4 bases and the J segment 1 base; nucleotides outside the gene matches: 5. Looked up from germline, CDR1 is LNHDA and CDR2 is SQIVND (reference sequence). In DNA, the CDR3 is TGTGCCAGTAGTAGCGGACAGGGGTTGAGCAATCAGCCCCAGCATTTT. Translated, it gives CASSSGQGLSNQPQHF. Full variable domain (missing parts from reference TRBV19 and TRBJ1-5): DGGITQSPKYLFRKEGQNVTLSCEQNLNHDAMYWYRQDPGQGLRLIYYSQIVNDFQKGDIAEGYSVSREKKESFPLTVTSAQKNPTAFYLCASSSGQGLSNQPQHFGDGTRLSIL.

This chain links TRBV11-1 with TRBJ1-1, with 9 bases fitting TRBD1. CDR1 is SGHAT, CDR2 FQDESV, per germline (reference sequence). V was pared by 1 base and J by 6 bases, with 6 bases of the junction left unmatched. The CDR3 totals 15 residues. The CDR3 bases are TGTGCCAGCAGCTTAGGGGACAGGGTGGGCGCTGAAGCTTTCTTT. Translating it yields CASSLGDRVGAEAFF.

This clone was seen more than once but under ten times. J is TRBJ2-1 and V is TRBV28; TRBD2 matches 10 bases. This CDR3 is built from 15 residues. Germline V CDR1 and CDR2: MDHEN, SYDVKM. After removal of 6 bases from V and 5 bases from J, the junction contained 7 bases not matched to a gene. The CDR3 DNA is TGTGCCAGCAGAAGAAGGACTAGCGGCCACAATGAGCAGTTCTTC. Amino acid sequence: CASRRRTSGHNEQFF.

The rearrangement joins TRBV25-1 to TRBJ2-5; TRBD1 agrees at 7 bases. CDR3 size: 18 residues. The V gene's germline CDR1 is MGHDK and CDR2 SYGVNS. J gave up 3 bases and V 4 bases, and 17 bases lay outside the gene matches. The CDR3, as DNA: TGTGCCAGCAGTGGTCCCCATACCCCCGGGACAGCTGAAGAGACCCAGTACTTC. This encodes CASSGPHTPGTAEETQYF.

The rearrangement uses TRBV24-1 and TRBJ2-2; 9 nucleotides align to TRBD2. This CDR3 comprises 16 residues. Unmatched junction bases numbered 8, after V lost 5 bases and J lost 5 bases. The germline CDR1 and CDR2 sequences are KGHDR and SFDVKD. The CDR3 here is CATSGTGLAGTGELFF. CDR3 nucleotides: TGTGCCACCAGTGGAACGGGACTAGCTGGGACCGGGGAGCTGTTTTTT.